This T cell receptor beta chain was observed in a study of beta chain features in type 1 diabetes. As every portion of the isolated RNA was reverse transcribed, the sequencing read expressed TCRB transcripts. Libraries were prepared by immunoSEQ multiplex PCR; TCRdb keeps only in-frame clonotypes and omits some of them. The sample has 110,000 to 150,000 clones, approximately 10% seen once. General study findings and limits: People with Type 1 diabetes carried modestly yet significantly shorter TCRB CDR3s in all four CD4+ subsets.

This clone occurred a few times. The target antigen is unknown. Once sorted, every population was more than 95% pure. The sequencing sample was made of central memory CD4+ T cells from blood. This TCR derives from a woman between 40 and 55 years old in good health.

CDR3: CASSRGQAEKLFF. CDR3 coding DNA: TGTGCCAGCAGCCGAGGACAGGCGGAAAAACTGTTTTTT. This chain connects TRBV14 to TRBJ1-4, with 7 bases that match TRBD1. The CDR3 is 13 residues long. Germline V gene data show CDR1 as SGHDN and CDR2 as FVKESK. Losses at the gene ends were 4 bases for V and 8 bases for J; bases not matched to a gene: 4.